Below, 19 T cell receptor beta chains from the same sample are listed, as sequenced in a study of T cells in Graves' hyperthyroidism and ophthalmopathy. The TCR beta CDR3 regions underwent amplification using RNA transcripts as the source. The TCR CDR3 first-round RT-PCR relied on the HTBI primer set. TCRdb passed the multiplex PCR reads through MiXCR, listing each CDR3 protein once. The sample holds about 380,000 distinct CDR3 sequences, about 18% seen once. The sequencing input was blood. These receptors were collected from a man between 18 and 29 years old with Graves' ophthalmopathy.

This clonotype was detected ten times or more. In DNA, the CDR3 is TGTGCCAGCAGTTTTGCACAGAACCAAGAGACCCAGTACTTC. Translation: CASSFAQNQETQYF. This chain connects TRBV2 to TRBJ2-5; the D is unclear. The CDR3 totals 14 residues. The V gene's germline CDR1 is SNHLY and CDR2 FYNNEI. Deletions cut 5 bases from V and 0 bases from J, with 10 bases between.

This clonotype was picked up a small number of times. V usage is TRBV12-3 or TRBV12-4 and J usage is TRBJ1-3, with D perhaps matching TRBD1 (5 bases). Trimming took off 8 bases at V and 5 bases at J, with 13 bases between the two ends. The CDR3 is 13 residues long. CDR3 residues: CASFPEGRNTIYF. CDR3 sequence (DNA): TGTGCCAGCTTCCCCGAGGGGAGAAACACCATATATTTT.

This chain links TRBV19 with TRBJ1-2, with 9 bases that match TRBD1. The J segment lost 8 bases and the V segment lost 4 bases, leaving 11 bases of the junction unmatched. This CDR3 contains 15 residues. Germline CDR1 reads LNHDA; CDR2 reads SQIVND (reference sequence). The CDR3 here is CASSTLSDRGGGYTF. CDR3 nucleotide sequence: TGTGCCAGTAGTACCCTATCGGACAGGGGAGGCGGCTACACCTTC.

This clonotype was seen at least ten times. This chain connects TRBV5-6 to TRBJ2-1; perhaps D is TRBD1 or TRBD2 (5 bases each). V dropped 4 bases and J dropped 4 bases, with 15 bases sitting between them. The CDR3 extends over 15 amino acids. The germline CDR1 and CDR2 sequences are SGHDT and YYEEEE. The CDR3 DNA reads as TGTGCCAGCAGCCCCGGCTGGGGGAGTTACAATGAGCAGTTCTTC. The encoded protein is CASSPGWGSYNEQFF.

For the CDR3, the DNA is TGCAGTAAACCGGGGACAGGGACAGATACGCAGTATTTT. Amino acids: CSKPGTGTDTQYF. The rearrangement uses TRBV20-1 and TRBJ2-3; the match to TRBD1 covers 9 bases. The CDR3 extends over 13 amino acids. Germline values: CDR1 DFQATT, CDR2 SNEGSKA (reference sequence). Losses at the gene ends were 8 bases for V and 3 bases for J; bases not matched to a gene: 6.

The sample holds many counts of this clonotype. The CDR3 nucleotides read TGCAGTGCTACGGTCCAAAACATTCAGTACTTC. It yields the protein CSATVQNIQYF. V gene TRBV20-1 combines with J gene TRBJ2-4; D uncertain. The V end lost 4 bases, the J end lost 5 bases, and 6 bases lay between the germline ends. The germline CDR1 and CDR2 sequences are DFQATT and SNEGSKA (reference sequence). This CDR3 comprises 11 residues.

V and J are TRBV18 and TRBJ2-5, with TRBD1 identical over 8 bases. This CDR3 is built from 15 residues. Trimming removed 3 bases from V and 4 bases from J; junction bases left unmatched: 7. Germline CDR1 reads KGHSH; CDR2 reads LQKENI. The CDR3 loop reads CASSPGQGGLETQYF. The CDR3 nucleotides read TGTGCCAGCTCACCCGGACAGGGAGGTTTAGAGACCCAGTACTTC.

This clonotype came up a few times. The J gene is TRBJ2-7, the V gene TRBV7-9; D assignment may be TRBD1 or TRBD2 (5 bases each). V was cut by 5 bases and J by 4 bases, with 15 bases left in between. Germline-derived CDR1 and CDR2 are SEHNR and FQNEAQ (reference sequence). This CDR3 contains 14 residues. CDR3 region: CASSAGTGNYEQYF. DNA for the CDR3: TGTGCCAGCAGCGCCGGGACGGGGAATTACGAGCAGTACTTC.

This clonotype came up many times. The chain has TRBV2 and TRBJ1-1; D possibly corresponds to TRBD1 (5 bases). The ends were cut back, 7 bases at V and 0 bases at J, with 12 bases in the middle. This CDR3 has 14 amino acids. Germline lookup yields CDR1 SNHLY and CDR2 FYNNEI. The CDR3 bases are TGTGCCAGCAAGCAAGGGGCGATGAACACTGAAGCTTTCTTT. Translation gives CASKQGAMNTEAFF.

In this sample, this clonotype turned up a few times. This rearrangement joins TRBV18 to TRBJ1-4; TRBD1 agrees at 8 bases. The CDR3 is 15 residues long. V lost 3 bases, J lost 5 bases, and 5 bases stayed unmatched. Looked up from germline, CDR1 is KGHSH and CDR2 is LQKENI. The CDR3 is CASSPRDRSNEKLFF. The CDR3 DNA follows: TGTGCCAGCTCACCCCGGGACAGGTCGAATGAAAAACTGTTTTTT.

The chain is built from TRBV6-1 and TRBJ1-3; the D gene is possibly TRBD1 (6 bases). From germline, CDR1 is MNHNS and CDR2 SASEGT. This CDR3 comprises 16 residues. V shed 5 bases and J shed 0 bases, with 14 bases lying between them. The CDR3 is CASSPYRVGSGNTIYF. The DNA of the CDR3 is TGTGCCAGCAGTCCCTACAGGGTTGGCTCTGGAAACACCATATATTTT.

This clonotype was counted at least ten times. The chain joins TRBV11-2 to TRBJ2-2, with a tentative D call TRBD1 (6 bases). Germline V gene lookup returns CDR1 SGHAT and CDR2 FQNNGV. With 5 bases removed from V and 6 bases from J, the gap between germline ends came to 13 bases. The CDR3 is 14 amino acids. The CDR3 loop is CASSLGQSSGELFF. In nucleotides, the CDR3 is TGTGCCAGCAGCCTCGGACAGTCGTCCGGGGAGCTGTTTTTT.

This clonotype was detected ten times or more. The CDR3 is CASSIRGQPLMNTEAFF. The CDR3 DNA sequence: TGCGCCAGCAGCATCAGGGGACAGCCGCTTATGAACACTGAAGCTTTCTTT. The V call is TRBV5-1, the J call TRBJ1-1; 7 nucleotides agree with TRBD1. Germline CDR1 and CDR2: SGHRS and YFSETQ. Trimming at V came to 4 bases and at J to 0 bases, leaving 12 bases not matched to a gene. CDR3 size: 17 residues.

This clonotype has ten or more counts. The genes are TRBV11-3 and TRBJ2-2; 9 nucleotides line up with TRBD1. J gave up 3 bases and V 8 bases, and 4 bases lay outside the gene matches. Germline-derived CDR1 and CDR2 are SGHNT and YENEEA. This CDR3 contains 14 residues. The CDR3 bases are TGTGCCAGCCAGGGACAGGGCGACACCGGGGAGCTGTTTTTT. This sequence encodes CASQGQGDTGELFF.

This clonotype was observed many times. This chain links TRBV3-1 with TRBJ1-1, with no clear D. V was clipped by 2 bases and J by 7 bases, with 8 bases between them. The germline gives CDR1 LGHDT, CDR2 YNNKEL (reference sequence). CDR3 size: 12 residues. CDR3 nucleotides: TGTGCCAGCAGCCAAAGAGCTGGTGAAGCTTTCTTT. This sequence encodes CASSQRAGEAFF.

In its sample, this clonotype was seen many times. CDR3 DNA sequence: TGCGCCAGCAGCCCATCCGGGGGAACTCAGCCCCAGCATTTT. This sequence encodes CASSPSGGTQPQHF. The V gene is TRBV5-1, the J gene TRBJ1-5; possible D gene TRBD1, 5 bases. Trimming left V 4 bases short and J 6 bases short, with 14 bases between. Germline-derived CDR1 and CDR2 are SGHRS and YFSETQ. The CDR3 runs 14 residues.

This clonotype was seen at least ten times. The chain uses TRBV2 and TRBJ2-7; D uncertain. V was shortened by 6 bases and J by 5 bases, with 5 bases between the two germline ends. CDR3 length: 10 residues. Germline CDR1 reads SNHLY; CDR2 reads FYNNEI. CDR3 in amino acids: CASRVDEQYF. The DNA for the CDR3 is TGTGCCAGCAGGGTGGACGAGCAGTACTTC.

The chain employs TRBV20-1 and TRBJ1-4; 9 bases line up with TRBD1. The CDR3 runs to 13 residues. CDR1 is DFQATT, CDR2 SNEGSKA, per germline (reference sequence). The CDR3 reads CSVPQGADEKLFF. Here the CDR3 DNA reads TGCAGCGTACCACAGGGGGCCGATGAAAAACTGTTTTTT.

This clonotype has a count of ten or more. The rearrangement uses TRBV7-3 and TRBJ2-3; 8 bases align to TRBD2. This CDR3 has 14 residues. V trimming: 5 bases; J trimming: 3 bases; junction bases outside the gene matches: 4. Germline CDR1 reads SGHTA; CDR2 reads FQGTGA. The CDR3 sequence: CASSDSGATDTQYF. DNA for the CDR3: TGTGCCAGCAGCGATAGCGGGGCGACAGATACGCAGTATTTT.